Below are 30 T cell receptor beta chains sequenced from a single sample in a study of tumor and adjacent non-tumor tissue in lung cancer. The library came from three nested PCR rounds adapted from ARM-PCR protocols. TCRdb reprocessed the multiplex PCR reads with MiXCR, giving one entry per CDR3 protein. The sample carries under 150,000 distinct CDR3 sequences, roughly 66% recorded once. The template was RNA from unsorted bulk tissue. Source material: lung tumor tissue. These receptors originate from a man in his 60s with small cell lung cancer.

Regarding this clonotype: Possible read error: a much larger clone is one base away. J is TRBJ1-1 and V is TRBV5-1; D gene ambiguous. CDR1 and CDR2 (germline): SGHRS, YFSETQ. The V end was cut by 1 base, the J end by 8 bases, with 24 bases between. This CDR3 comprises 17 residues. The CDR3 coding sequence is TGCGCCAGCAGCTTGAGCGGGCGTGGGGTGGGTGATAAAGAAGCTTTCTTT. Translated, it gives CASSLSGRGVGDKEAFF. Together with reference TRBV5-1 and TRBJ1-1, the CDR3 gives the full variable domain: KAGVTQTPRYLIKTRGQQVTLSCSPISGHRSVSWYQQTPGQGLQFLFEYFSETQRNKGNFPGRFSGRQFSNSRSEMNVSTLELGDSALYLCASSLSGRGVGDKEAFFGQGTRLTVV.

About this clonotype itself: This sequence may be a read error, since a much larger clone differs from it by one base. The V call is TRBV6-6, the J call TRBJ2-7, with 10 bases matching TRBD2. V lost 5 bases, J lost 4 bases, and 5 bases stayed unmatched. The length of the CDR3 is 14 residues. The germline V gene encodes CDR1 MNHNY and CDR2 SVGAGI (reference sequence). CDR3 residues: CASSLGLAWYEQYF. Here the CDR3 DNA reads TGTGCCAGCAGTCTGGGACTAGCGTGGTACGAGCAGTACTTC.

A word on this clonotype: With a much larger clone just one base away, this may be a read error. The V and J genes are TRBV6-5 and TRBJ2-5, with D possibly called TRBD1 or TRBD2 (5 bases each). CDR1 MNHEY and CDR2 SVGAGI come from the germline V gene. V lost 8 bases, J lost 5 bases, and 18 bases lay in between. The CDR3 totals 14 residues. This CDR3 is CASGRQLAGETQYF. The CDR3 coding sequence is TGTGCCAGCGGGCGACAGCTAGCCGGGGAGACCCAGTACTTC.

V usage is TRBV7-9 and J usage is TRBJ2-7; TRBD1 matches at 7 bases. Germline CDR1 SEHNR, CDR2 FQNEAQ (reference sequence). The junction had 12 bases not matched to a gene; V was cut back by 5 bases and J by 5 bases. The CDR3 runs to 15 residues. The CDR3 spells CASSQDRPPQHEQYF. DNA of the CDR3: TGTGCCAGCAGCCAGGACAGGCCGCCCCAACACGAGCAGTACTTC.

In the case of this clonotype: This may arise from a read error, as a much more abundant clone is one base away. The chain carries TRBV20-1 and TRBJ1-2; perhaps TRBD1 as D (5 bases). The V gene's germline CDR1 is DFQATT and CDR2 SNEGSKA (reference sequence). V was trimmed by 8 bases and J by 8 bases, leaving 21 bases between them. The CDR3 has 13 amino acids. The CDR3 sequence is CSWREGSWGGYTF. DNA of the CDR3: TGCAGTTGGCGGGAGGGCTCATGGGGCGGCTACACCTTC.

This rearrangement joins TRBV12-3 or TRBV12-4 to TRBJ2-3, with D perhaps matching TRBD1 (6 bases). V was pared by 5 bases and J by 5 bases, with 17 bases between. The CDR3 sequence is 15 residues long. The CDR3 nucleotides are TGTGCCAGCAGTCCTGGACAGAGCGTAGGAGATACGCAGTATTTT. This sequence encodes CASSPGQSVGDTQYF.

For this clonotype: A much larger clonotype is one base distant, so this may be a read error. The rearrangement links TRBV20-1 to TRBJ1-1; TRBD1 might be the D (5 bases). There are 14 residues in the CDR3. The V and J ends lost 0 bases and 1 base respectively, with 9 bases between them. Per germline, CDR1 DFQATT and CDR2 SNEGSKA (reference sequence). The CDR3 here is CSARDKQANTEAFF. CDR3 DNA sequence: TGCAGTGCTAGAGATAAACAGGCGAACACTGAAGCTTTCTTT.

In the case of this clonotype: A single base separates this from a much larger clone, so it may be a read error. In DNA, the CDR3 is TGTCCCAGCGCTTACAGGGGAGAAAAACTGTTTTTT. Translating it yields CPSAYRGEKLFF. The chain combines TRBV11-2 with TRBJ1-4, with 7 nucleotides matching TRBD1. Looked up from germline, CDR1 is SGHAT and CDR2 is FQNNGV. This CDR3 spans 12 amino acids.

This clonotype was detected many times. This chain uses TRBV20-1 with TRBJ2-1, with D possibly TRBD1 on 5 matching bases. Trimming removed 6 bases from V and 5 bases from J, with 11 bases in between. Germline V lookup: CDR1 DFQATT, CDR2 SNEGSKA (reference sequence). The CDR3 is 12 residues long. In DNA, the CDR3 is TGCAGTGCCCCAGGGTGGGACAATGAGCAGTTCTTC. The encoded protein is CSAPGWDNEQFF.

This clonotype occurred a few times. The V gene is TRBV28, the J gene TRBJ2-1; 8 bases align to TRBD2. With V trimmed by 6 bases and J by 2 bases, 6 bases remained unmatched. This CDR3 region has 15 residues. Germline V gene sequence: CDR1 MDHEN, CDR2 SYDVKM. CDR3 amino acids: CASRWGSGAYNEQFF. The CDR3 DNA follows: TGTGCCAGCAGATGGGGTAGCGGGGCCTACAATGAGCAGTTCTTC.

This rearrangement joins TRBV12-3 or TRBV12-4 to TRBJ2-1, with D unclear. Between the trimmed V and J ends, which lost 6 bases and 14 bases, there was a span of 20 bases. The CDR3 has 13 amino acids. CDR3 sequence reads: CASSLLYDNEEFF. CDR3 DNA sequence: TGTGCCAGCAGCCTTCTTTACGACAATGAAGAGTTCTTC.

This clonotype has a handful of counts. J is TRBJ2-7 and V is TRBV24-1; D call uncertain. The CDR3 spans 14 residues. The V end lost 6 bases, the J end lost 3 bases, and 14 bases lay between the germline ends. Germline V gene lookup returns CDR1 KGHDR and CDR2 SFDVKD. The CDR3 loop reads CATSLLDGHYEQYV. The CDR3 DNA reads TGTGCCACCAGTCTCCTAGACGGCCACTACGAGCAGTACGTC.

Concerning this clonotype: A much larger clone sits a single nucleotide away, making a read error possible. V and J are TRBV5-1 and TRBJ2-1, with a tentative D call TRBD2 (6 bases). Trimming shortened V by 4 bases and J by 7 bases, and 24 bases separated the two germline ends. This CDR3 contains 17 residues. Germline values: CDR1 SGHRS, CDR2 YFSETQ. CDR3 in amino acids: CASSPGIGVLRGNEQFF. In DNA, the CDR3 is TGCGCCAGCAGCCCCGGGATAGGGGTACTACGGGGGAATGAGCAGTTCTTC.

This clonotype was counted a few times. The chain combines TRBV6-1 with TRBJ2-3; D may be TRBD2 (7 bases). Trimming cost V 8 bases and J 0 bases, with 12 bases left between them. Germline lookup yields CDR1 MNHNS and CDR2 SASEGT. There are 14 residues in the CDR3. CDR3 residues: CASEGGYSTDTQYF. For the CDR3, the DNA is TGTGCCAGCGAGGGGGGGTATAGCACAGATACGCAGTATTTT.

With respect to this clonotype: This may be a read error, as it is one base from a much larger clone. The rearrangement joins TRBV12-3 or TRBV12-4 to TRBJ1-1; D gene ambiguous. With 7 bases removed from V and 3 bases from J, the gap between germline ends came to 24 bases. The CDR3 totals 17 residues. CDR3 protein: CASTPGRFGFSDTEAFF. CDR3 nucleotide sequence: TGTGCCAGCACCCCAGGACGGTTCGGCTTTTCGGACACTGAAGCTTTCTTT.

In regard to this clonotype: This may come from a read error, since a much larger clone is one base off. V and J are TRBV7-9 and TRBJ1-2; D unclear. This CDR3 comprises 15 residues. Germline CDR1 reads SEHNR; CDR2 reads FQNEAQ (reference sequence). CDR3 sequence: CASSPMGRGIYGHTF. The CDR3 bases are TGTGCCAGCAGCCCTATGGGCAGAGGGATCTATGGCCACACCTTC.

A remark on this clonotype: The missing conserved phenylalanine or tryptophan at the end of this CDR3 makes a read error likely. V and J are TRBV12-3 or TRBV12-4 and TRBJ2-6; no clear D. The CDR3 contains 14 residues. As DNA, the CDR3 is TGTGCCAGCAGCCCTCCTCTGAAGGCCAGCGTCCTGACTTCC. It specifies CASSPPLKASVLTS.

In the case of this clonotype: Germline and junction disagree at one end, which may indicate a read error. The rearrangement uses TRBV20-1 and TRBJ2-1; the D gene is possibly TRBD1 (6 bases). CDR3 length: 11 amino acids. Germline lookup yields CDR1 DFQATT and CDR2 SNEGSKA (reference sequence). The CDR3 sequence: CNALRGGEQFF. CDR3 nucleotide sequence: TGCAATGCTCTCAGGGGTGGTGAGCAGTTCTTC.

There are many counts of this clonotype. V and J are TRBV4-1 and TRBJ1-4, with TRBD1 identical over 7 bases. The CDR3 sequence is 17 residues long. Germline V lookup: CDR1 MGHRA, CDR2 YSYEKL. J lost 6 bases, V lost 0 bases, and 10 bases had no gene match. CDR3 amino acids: CASSQEVTGSGYEKLFF. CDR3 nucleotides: TGCGCCAGCAGCCAAGAGGTGACAGGGTCTGGATATGAAAAACTGTTTTTT.

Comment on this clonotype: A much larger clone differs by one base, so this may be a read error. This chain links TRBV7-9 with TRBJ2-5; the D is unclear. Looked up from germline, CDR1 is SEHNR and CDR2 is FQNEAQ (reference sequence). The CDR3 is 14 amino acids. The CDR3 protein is CAGSLVDLQETQYF. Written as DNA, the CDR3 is TGTGCCGGCAGCTTAGTTGACCTCCAAGAGACCCAGTACTTC.

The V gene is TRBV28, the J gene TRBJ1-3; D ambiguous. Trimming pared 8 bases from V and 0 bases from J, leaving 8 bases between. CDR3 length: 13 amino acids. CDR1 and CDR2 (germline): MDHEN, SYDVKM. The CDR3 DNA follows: TGTGCCAGCGCGGGTCTCTCTGGAAACACCATATATTTT. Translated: CASAGLSGNTIYF.

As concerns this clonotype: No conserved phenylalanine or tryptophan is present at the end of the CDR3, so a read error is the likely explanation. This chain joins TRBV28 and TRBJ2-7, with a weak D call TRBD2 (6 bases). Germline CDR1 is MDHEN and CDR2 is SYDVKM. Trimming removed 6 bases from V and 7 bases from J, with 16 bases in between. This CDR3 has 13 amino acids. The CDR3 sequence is CASSLARLGEQYS. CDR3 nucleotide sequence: TGTGCCAGCAGCCTCGCTCGACTAGGAGAGCAGTACTCC.

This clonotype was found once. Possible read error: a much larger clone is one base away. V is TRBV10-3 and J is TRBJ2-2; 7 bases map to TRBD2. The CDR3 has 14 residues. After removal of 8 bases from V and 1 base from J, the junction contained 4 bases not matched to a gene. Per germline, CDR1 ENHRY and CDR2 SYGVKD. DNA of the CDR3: TGTGCCATCGGTGGCGGGGGGAACACCGGGGAGCTGTTTTTT. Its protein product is CAIGGGGNTGELFF.

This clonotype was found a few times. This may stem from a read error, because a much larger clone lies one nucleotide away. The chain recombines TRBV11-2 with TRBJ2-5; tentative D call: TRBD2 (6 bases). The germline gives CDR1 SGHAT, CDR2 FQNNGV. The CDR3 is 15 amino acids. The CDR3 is CTSRLGTSDWETQYF. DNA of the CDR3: TGTACCAGCAGACTAGGGACTTCAGACTGGGAGACCCAGTACTTC.

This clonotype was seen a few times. The CDR3 nucleotides read TGCAGTGCTACCGTTGGCACTAGCAATCAGCCCCAGCATTTT. Amino acids: CSATVGTSNQPQHF. This chain joins TRBV20-1 and TRBJ1-5; D is ambiguous. V lost 4 bases, J lost 0 bases, and 10 bases lay in between. Germline assignment: CDR1 DFQATT and CDR2 SNEGSKA (reference sequence). The CDR3 has 14 residues.

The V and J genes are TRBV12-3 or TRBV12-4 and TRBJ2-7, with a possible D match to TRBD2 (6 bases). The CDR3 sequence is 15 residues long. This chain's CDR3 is CTSSFYGERGGEQYV. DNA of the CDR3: TGTACCAGCAGTTTTTACGGGGAAAGGGGAGGCGAGCAGTACGTC.

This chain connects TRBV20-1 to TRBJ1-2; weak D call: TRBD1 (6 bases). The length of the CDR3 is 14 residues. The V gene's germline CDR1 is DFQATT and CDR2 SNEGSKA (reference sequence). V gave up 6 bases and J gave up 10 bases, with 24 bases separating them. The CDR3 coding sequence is TGCAGTGCCAAGTCCGGGGGCCACGTAAGACTCTACACCTTC. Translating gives CSAKSGGHVRLYTF.

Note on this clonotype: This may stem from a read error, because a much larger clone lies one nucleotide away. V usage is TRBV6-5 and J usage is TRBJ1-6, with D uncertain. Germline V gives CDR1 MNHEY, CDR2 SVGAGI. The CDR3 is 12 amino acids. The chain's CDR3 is CTSSYRGLPLHF. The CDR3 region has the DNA TGTACCAGCAGTTATCGAGGTTTGCCCCTCCACTTT.

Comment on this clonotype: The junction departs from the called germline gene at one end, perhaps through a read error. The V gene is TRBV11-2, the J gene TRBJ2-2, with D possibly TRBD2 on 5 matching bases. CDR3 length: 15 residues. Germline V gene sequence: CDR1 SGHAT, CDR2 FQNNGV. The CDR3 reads CAISPLDGGTAELFF. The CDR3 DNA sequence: TGTGCCATCAGCCCCCTAGATGGAGGCACCGCGGAGCTGTTTTTC. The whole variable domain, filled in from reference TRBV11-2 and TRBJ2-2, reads EAGVAQSPRYKIIEKRQSVAFWCNPISGHATLYWYQQILGQGPKLLIQFQNNGVVDDSQLPKDRFSAERLKGVDSTLKIQPAKLEDSAVYLCAISPLDGGTAELFFGEGSRLTVL.

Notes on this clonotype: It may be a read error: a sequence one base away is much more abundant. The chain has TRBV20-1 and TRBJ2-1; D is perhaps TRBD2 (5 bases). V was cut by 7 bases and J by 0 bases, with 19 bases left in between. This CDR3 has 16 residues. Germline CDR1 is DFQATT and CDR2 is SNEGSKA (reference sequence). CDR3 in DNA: TGCAGTGTAAACCGAAAGCGGCTCAGCTCCTACAATGAGCAGTTCTTC. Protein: CSVNRKRLSSYNEQFF.